What follows is one T cell receptor (beta chain) and its context. Its specificity is unknown. TCRdb's table, derived via immunoSEQ multiplex PCR, lists solely in-frame clones and lacks some. Found here are around 11,000 clones, around 50% of them singletons; the top ten hold under 30%. This sample stems from a study of neoadjuvant anti-PD-1 for oral cavity cancer. The study, taken as a whole, reports: With a few patients per group, TCR findings need larger cohorts. Treg/Th17 ratio rose with pretreatment blood and fell with post-treatment tumor TCRbeta clonality.

Cohort: HPV-negative, locally advanced oral cavity squamous cell carcinoma patients. Trimming cost V 5 bases and J 6 bases; bases outside gene matches: 4. Germline CDR1 SGHTA, CDR2 FQGNSA. This CDR3 has 14 residues. This receptor was identified in a person aged 40 to 85 with oral cavity squamous cell carcinoma. The chain carries TRBV7-2 and TRBJ1-6; 7 bases agree with TRBD1. Specimen: tumor tissue, collected before nivolumab (anti-PD-1) treatment. CDR3 coding DNA: TGTGCCAGCAGCCGGGGACAGTTTAATTCACCCCTCCACTTT. Translated, it gives CASSRGQFNSPLHF.